There are a few counts of the clone carrying this T cell receptor (beta chain). What it binds is unknown. The sample is drawn from a study of T cell responses to AZD1222 COVID-19 vaccine. Findings and limits, study-wide: Vaccine-associated CD4 TCRs spanned spike, dominant at 160-218 and 743-854. Baseline seropositivity characterized only six AZD1222 recipients. Rises in breadth and depth of Spike-specific TCRs came after two AZD1222 doses.

Method: immunoSEQ multiplex PCR; TCRdb's copy keeps in-frame clones and lacks some. The table records just under 75,000 clones, over 70% of them present only once. Between the trimmed V and J ends, which lost 5 bases and 9 bases, there was a span of 14 bases. CDR1 SGHNT and CDR2 YENEEA come from the germline V gene. The CDR3 extends over 13 amino acids. The chain uses TRBV11-3 and TRBJ2-1, with D maybe TRBD2 (6 bases). The source was peripheral blood, collected 28 days after the second AZD1222 dose. This clonotype originated in an adult who received the AZD1222 COVID-19 vaccine. The CDR3 sequence is CASSIPGAPEQFF. In nucleotides, the CDR3 is TGTGCCAGCAGCATACCGGGAGCACCTGAGCAGTTCTTC.